These 14 T cell receptor beta chains were all obtained from the same sample, sequenced in a study of shared clonotypes between healthy human individuals. Assay: immunoSEQ multiplex PCR; the TCRdb copy retains only in-frame clones and omits some. Among 2 million to 2.5 million clones listed, roughly 95% were seen once. Sequenced input: naive CD4+ T cells sorted from blood. Subset indicated: CD45RA+ positively selected. The receptor set was obtained from a man younger than 35 in good health.

This clone has just one count. The chain joins TRBV28 to TRBJ2-7, with D maybe TRBD1 (5 bases). The CDR3 spans 14 residues. The V end was cut by 4 bases, the J end by 0 bases, with 10 bases between. Germline loops: CDR1 MDHEN, CDR2 SYDVKM. CDR3 amino acids: CASSSTVSSYEQYF. DNA for the CDR3: TGTGCCAGCAGTTCGACAGTTTCCTCCTACGAGCAGTACTTC.

The V and J genes are TRBV19 and TRBJ2-7, with D perhaps matching TRBD1 or TRBD2 (6 bases each). The CDR3 extends over 16 amino acids. CDR1 is LNHDA and CDR2 is SQIVND in the germline V gene (reference sequence). Trimming removed 5 bases at V and 2 bases at J, with 19 bases between. CDR3 nucleotides: TGTGCCAGTAGTTCCAGGAGGGGGGTCGGAACCTACGAGCAGTACTTC. This translates into CASSSRRGVGTYEQYF.

The rearrangement joins TRBV18 to TRBJ2-3; D gene uncertain. CDR1 is KGHSH, CDR2 LQKENI, per germline. Trimming left V 1 base short and J 0 bases short, with 11 bases between. This CDR3 region has 16 residues. The CDR3 DNA sequence: TGTGCCAGCTCACCACTCTCAGGCACTAGCACAGATACGCAGTATTTT. This codes for CASSPLSGTSTDTQYF.

The chain combines TRBV25-1 with TRBJ2-2, with 8 bases identical to TRBD2. The CDR3 runs to 16 residues. Germline trimming cut 4 bases from V and 0 bases from J; bases unmatched to any gene: 4. In germline, CDR1 is MGHDK, CDR2 SYGVNS. The CDR3 here is CASSALGGANTGELFF. CDR3 nucleotides: TGTGCCAGCAGTGCCCTCGGGGGGGCGAACACCGGGGAGCTGTTTTTT.

The chain couples TRBV5-4 to TRBJ2-3; TRBD2 aligns across 9 bases. The V segment lost 3 bases and the J segment 5 bases; nucleotides outside the gene matches: 10. The CDR3 loop spans 16 amino acids. Per the germline V gene, CDR1 is SGHNT and CDR2 is YYREEE (reference sequence). The CDR3: CASSSSEAGGRDTQYF. As DNA, the CDR3 is TGTGCCAGCAGCTCCTCCGAGGCGGGGGGGCGAGATACGCAGTATTTT. Full variable domain (outside the CDR3, taken from reference TRBV5-4 and TRBJ2-3): ETGVTQSPTHLIKTRGQQVTLRCSSQSGHNTVSWYQQALGQGPQFIFQYYREEENGRGNFPPRFSGLQFPNYSSELNVNALELDDSALYLCASSSSEAGGRDTQYFGPGTRLTVL.

Comment on this clone: Other DNA variants within this sample encode the same CDR3. J is TRBJ2-7 and V is TRBV2; perhaps TRBD2 as D (5 bases). The V and J ends lost 2 bases and 4 bases respectively, with 12 bases between them. Germline CDR1 is SNHLY and CDR2 is FYNNEI. The CDR3 contains 14 residues. As DNA, the CDR3 is TGTGCCAGCAGTGAATGGGGTACTAGGTACGAGCAGTACTTC. Translated: CASSEWGTRYEQYF.

The chain has TRBV27 and TRBJ2-7; D uncertain. The CDR3 covers 13 residues. Looked up from germline, CDR1 is MNHEY and CDR2 is SMNVEV (reference sequence). V shed 3 bases and J shed 3 bases, with 9 bases lying between them. Written as DNA, the CDR3 is TGTGCCAGCAGTTTTTCAGTTGACTACGAGCAGTACTTC. Residues: CASSFSVDYEQYF.

The chain links TRBV30 to TRBJ2-7; maybe TRBD2 (6 bases). Germline-derived CDR1 and CDR2 are GTSNPN and SVGIG (reference sequence). This CDR3 has 13 residues. V gave up 0 bases and J gave up 7 bases, with 13 bases separating them. The CDR3 nucleotides read TGTGCCTGGAGTGTGGGTCCCGGGGGTGAGCAGTACTTC. Its translation: CAWSVGPGGEQYF.

As DNA, the CDR3 is TGCGCCAGCAGCTTGGATCCAGGGGGCCAAGAGACCCAGTACTTC. This encodes CASSLDPGGQETQYF. V and J are TRBV5-1 and TRBJ2-5, with 7 positions matching TRBD1. J was trimmed by 1 base and V by 0 bases; bases with no gene match: 3. CDR1 is SGHRS, CDR2 YFSETQ, per germline. The CDR3 length is 15 residues.

The chain combines TRBV11-3 with TRBJ1-6, with 9 bases fitting TRBD1. The CDR3 sequence is 15 residues long. Per the germline V gene, CDR1 is SGHNT and CDR2 is YENEEA. The trim removed 4 bases at V and 9 bases at J, leaving 7 bases unmatched. This chain's CDR3 is CASSSTGTGSSPLHF. CDR3 in DNA: TGTGCCAGCAGCTCTACCGGGACAGGGAGTTCACCCCTCCACTTT.

CDR3 DNA: TGCAGCCCCGGAGATGAGCAGTTCTTC. This encodes CSPGDEQFF. The chain links TRBV29-1 to TRBJ2-1; D remains unclear. Germline loops: CDR1 SQVTM, CDR2 ANQGSEA. Trimming removed 8 bases from V and 8 bases from J, with 7 bases in between. The CDR3 extends over 9 amino acids.

This clone was seen a single time. V is TRBV7-3 and J is TRBJ2-3; no reliable D call. The V gene's germline CDR1 is SGHTA and CDR2 FQGTGA. The CDR3 has 14 residues. With 5 bases removed from V and 6 bases from J, the gap between germline ends came to 15 bases. The DNA of the CDR3 is TGTGCCAGCAGCCCACGAAGCGCTCGGGATACGCAGTATTTT. Its protein product is CASSPRSARDTQYF.

This clone was seen only once. J is TRBJ2-5 and V is TRBV20-1; possibly TRBD2 for D (5 bases). The CDR3 is 11 amino acids. The V gene's germline CDR1 is DFQATT and CDR2 SNEGSKA (reference sequence). V was shortened by 4 bases and J by 4 bases, with 7 bases between the two germline ends. The CDR3 region is CSATAGETQYF. The CDR3 DNA sequence: TGCAGTGCTACGGCGGGAGAGACCCAGTACTTC.

The genes are TRBV27 and TRBJ1-2, with a tentative D call TRBD1 (6 bases). The germline V and J ends were trimmed by 2 bases and 4 bases, with 14 bases remaining between them. CDR1 is MNHEY and CDR2 is SMNVEV in the germline V gene (reference sequence). CDR3 length equals 15 residues. The CDR3 DNA is TGTGCCAGCAGTTTAAGGGCAGGGGCGACCTATGGCTACACCTTC. Encoded protein: CASSLRAGATYGYTF.